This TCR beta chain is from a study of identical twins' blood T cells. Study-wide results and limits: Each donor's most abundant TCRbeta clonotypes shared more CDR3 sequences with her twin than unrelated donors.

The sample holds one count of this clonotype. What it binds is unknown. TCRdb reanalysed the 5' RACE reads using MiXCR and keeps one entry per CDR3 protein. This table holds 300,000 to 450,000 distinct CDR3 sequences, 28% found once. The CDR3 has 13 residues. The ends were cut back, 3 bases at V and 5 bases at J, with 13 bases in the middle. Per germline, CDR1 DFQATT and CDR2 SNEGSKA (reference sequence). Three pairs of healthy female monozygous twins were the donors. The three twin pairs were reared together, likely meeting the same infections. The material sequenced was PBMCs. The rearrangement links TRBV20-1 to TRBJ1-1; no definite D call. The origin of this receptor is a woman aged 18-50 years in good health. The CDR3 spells CSASLVWGTEAFF. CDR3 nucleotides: TGCAGTGCTAGTTTGGTTTGGGGAACTGAAGCTTTCTTT.